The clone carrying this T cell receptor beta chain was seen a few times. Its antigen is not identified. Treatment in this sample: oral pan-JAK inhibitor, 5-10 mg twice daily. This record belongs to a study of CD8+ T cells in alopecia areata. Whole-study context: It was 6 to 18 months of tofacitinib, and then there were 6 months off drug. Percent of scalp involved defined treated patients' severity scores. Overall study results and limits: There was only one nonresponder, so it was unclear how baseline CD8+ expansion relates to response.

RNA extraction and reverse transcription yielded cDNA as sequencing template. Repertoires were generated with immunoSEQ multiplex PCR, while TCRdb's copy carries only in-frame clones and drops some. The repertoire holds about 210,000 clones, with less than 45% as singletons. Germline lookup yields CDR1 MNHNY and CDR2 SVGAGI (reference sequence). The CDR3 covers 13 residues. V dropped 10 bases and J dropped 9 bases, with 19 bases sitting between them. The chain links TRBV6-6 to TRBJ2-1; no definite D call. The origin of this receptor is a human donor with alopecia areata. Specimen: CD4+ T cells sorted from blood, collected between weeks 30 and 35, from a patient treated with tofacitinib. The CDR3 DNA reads TGTGCCACCGCCCGATTGGTGGATGGTGAGCAGTTCTTC. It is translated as CATARLVDGEQFF.